This TCR beta chain was identified in a study of blood T cell repertoires in COVID-19. On the study more broadly: Sites in the United States, Italy and Spain provided acute and convalescent COVID-19 samples. From T cells, B-cell-depleted T cells, or PBMCs came the material, which was cDNA or gDNA.

As processed by the authors: Amplification from reference gene primers served as the basis for estimated nucleated cell counts. Clones were read by immunoSEQ multiplex PCR, and TCRdb kept only the in-frame ones, dropping some. The DNA was the basis for D and trimming; V, J and clone size are from that table. Of about 200,000 clones listed, more than 60% are singletons. The V end lost 5 bases, the J end lost 4 bases, and 15 bases lay between the germline ends. The V gene's germline CDR1 is SGHTA and CDR2 FQGNSA. This CDR3 is 14 amino acids long. This chain uses TRBV7-2 with TRBJ2-7, with D possibly matching TRBD2 (6 bases). The sequencing input was peripheral blood. This receptor was identified in a man aged 45 to 65 who had recovered from COVID-19. CDR3 sequence: CASSPDLAEYEQYF. In DNA form, the CDR3 reads TGTGCCAGCAGCCCGGACTTAGCGGAATACGAGCAGTACTTC.